This paragraph reports one TCR beta chain. The data were obtained in a study of blood T cell repertoires in COVID-19. Sequencing used immunoSEQ multiplex PCR; TCRdb keeps in-frame clones, though not all of them. Of 120,000 or so clones detected, over 75% appear once; the ten largest clones hold approximately 10%. The CDR3 length is 14 residues. CDR1 and CDR2 from the germline V gene are SQVTM and ANQGSEA. The J segment lost 5 bases and the V segment lost 6 bases, leaving 8 bases of the junction unmatched. The rearrangement uses TRBV29-1 and TRBJ2-1; 9 nucleotides match TRBD1. Sequenced sample: peripheral blood. This receptor was obtained from a man in his 60s with acute or convalescent COVID-19. The CDR3: CSVPGTGRDNEQFF. CDR3 in DNA: TGCAGCGTCCCCGGGACAGGGCGAGACAATGAGCAGTTCTTC.